This is a list of T cell receptor beta chains from one sample in a study of beta chain features in type 1 diabetes. Method: immunoSEQ multiplex PCR; TCRdb's copy keeps in-frame clones and lacks some. The sample has 100,000 to 150,000 clones, around 16% seen once. The specimen was central memory CD4+ T cells from blood. Receptors originate from a man aged 18 to 30 with type 1 diabetes. Each CDR3 is given without its conserved first and last residue.

v_gene: TRBV29-1; j_gene: TRBJ1-4; CDR3aa: SVGSRADEKLF
v_gene: TRBV4-3; j_gene: TRBJ1-2; CDR3aa: ASSGHRGSHYGYT
v_gene: TRBV4-3; j_gene: TRBJ2-3; CDR3aa: ASSQGAGRDTQY
v_gene: TRBV7-2; j_gene: TRBJ2-5; CDR3aa: ASSFWGIQETQY
v_gene: TRBV28; j_gene: TRBJ2-3; CDR3aa: ASRRDPLSTDTQY
v_gene: TRBV7-9; j_gene: TRBJ2-7; CDR3aa: ASSDPDRDDEQY
v_gene: TRBV7-6; j_gene: TRBJ2-3; CDR3aa: ASSLVGAAADTQY
v_gene: TRBV4-2; j_gene: TRBJ2-1; CDR3aa: ASSQDGTYNEQF
v_gene: TRBV14; j_gene: TRBJ2-1; CDR3aa: ASSRVTSVYNEQF
v_gene: TRBV29-1; j_gene: TRBJ2-1; CDR3aa: SVWTSGRRYGF
v_gene: TRBV4-2; j_gene: TRBJ2-5; CDR3aa: ASSQESGGLQETQY
v_gene: TRBV30; j_gene: TRBJ2-7; CDR3aa: AWSQSGYEQY
v_gene: TRBV28; j_gene: TRBJ2-7; CDR3aa: ASSVPQGQGSYEQY
v_gene: TRBV7-6; j_gene: TRBJ1-2; CDR3aa: ASSKRDGKDYGYT
v_gene: TRBV6-5; j_gene: TRBJ2-7; CDR3aa: ASSYASGYEQY
v_gene: TRBV2; j_gene: TRBJ2-1; CDR3aa: ASSDLAGASVGNEQF
v_gene: TRBV29-1; j_gene: TRBJ1-4; CDR3aa: SVGYEKLF
v_gene: TRBV2; j_gene: TRBJ2-5; CDR3aa: ASRAGTGLGETQY
v_gene: TRBV2; j_gene: TRBJ2-1; CDR3aa: ASYNRRSYNEQF
v_gene: TRBV7-3; j_gene: TRBJ2-3; CDR3aa: ASSLGTDTDTQY
v_gene: TRBV2; j_gene: TRBJ2-7; CDR3aa: ATRGYRQGYEQY
v_gene: TRBV28; j_gene: TRBJ2-1; CDR3aa: ASSLISNSNEQF
v_gene: TRBV4-2; j_gene: TRBJ1-1; CDR3aa: ASSQAGFNTEAF
v_gene: TRBV6-5; j_gene: TRBJ2-2; CDR3aa: ASSPQGSGELF
v_gene: TRBV30; j_gene: TRBJ2-7; CDR3aa: AWSLASGSVKGEQY
v_gene: TRBV6-1; j_gene: TRBJ2-1; CDR3aa: ASRPGTSGGNEQF
v_gene: TRBV4-3; j_gene: TRBJ2-5; CDR3aa: ASSQDVGIQETQY
v_gene: TRBV10-3; j_gene: TRBJ1-1; CDR3aa: AIAGAIGLGTEAF
v_gene: TRBV30; j_gene: TRBJ2-7; CDR3aa: ALRTSGYEQY
v_gene: TRBV28; j_gene: TRBJ2-3; CDR3aa: ASSLLRTDTQY
v_gene: TRBV5-1; j_gene: TRBJ2-7; CDR3aa: ASSIGQGSYEQY
v_gene: TRBV7-3; j_gene: TRBJ1-1; CDR3aa: ASSSSKDTEAF
v_gene: TRBV30; j_gene: TRBJ2-3; CDR3aa: AWSVGGGVTDTQY
v_gene: TRBV7-9; j_gene: TRBJ2-7; CDR3aa: ASSLGRVSYEQY
v_gene: TRBV7-6; j_gene: TRBJ2-5; CDR3aa: ASSPGIQETQY
v_gene: TRBV2; j_gene: TRBJ2-3; CDR3aa: ASSGLGGTDTQY
v_gene: TRBV4-1; j_gene: TRBJ2-1; CDR3aa: ASSQMVDSFYNEQF
v_gene: TRBV7-9; j_gene: TRBJ1-3; CDR3aa: AITLGRPQY
v_gene: TRBV2; j_gene: TRBJ2-1; CDR3aa: ARRTSSNEQF
v_gene: TRBV27; j_gene: TRBJ1-4; CDR3aa: ASSLVGSAVEKLF